What follows are 27 T cell receptor beta chains derived from one specimen sequenced in a study of blood T cells in healthy people across ages. Through a sample-barcoded 5' primer and a J-beta primer mix, a second PCR was run for 7 to 11 cycles. TCRdb reanalysed the 5' RACE reads using MiXCR and keeps one entry per CDR3 protein. The sample yields over 300,000 distinct CDR3 sequences, about 55% seen once. The sample was blood. The receptor source for this set is a man in his 60s in good health.

The chain links TRBV24-1 to TRBJ2-1; the D gene is possibly TRBD1 (6 bases). The germline CDR1 and CDR2 sequences are KGHDR and SFDVKD. The CDR3 loop spans 14 amino acids. Trimming took 3 bases from V and 3 from J, leaving 8 bases between them. The CDR3 reads CATSDETGYNEQFF. The CDR3 nucleotides read TGTGCCACCAGTGATGAGACAGGCTACAATGAGCAGTTCTTC.

This rearrangement joins TRBV7-9 to TRBJ1-4; 7 bases are a match to TRBD1. V lost 4 bases to trimming and J lost 10 bases; unmatched junction nucleotides: 0. The V gene's germline CDR1 is SEHNR and CDR2 FQNEAQ (reference sequence). This CDR3 spans 11 amino acids. CDR3 sequence: CASSYRGKLFF. The CDR3 DNA reads TGTGCCAGCAGCTACAGGGGAAAACTGTTTTTT.

This clonotype has a single count. CDR3 sequence: CASSYSYAGTDTQYF. Written as DNA, the CDR3 is TGTGCCAGCAGTTACTCATACGCGGGGACAGATACGCAGTATTTT. The chain employs TRBV6-5 and TRBJ2-3, with D possibly TRBD2 on 6 matching bases. Germline V gives CDR1 MNHEY, CDR2 SVGAGI. CDR3 length: 15 amino acids. Deletions cut 0 bases from V and 3 bases from J, with 10 bases between.

The chain employs TRBV29-1 and TRBJ1-1; D is perhaps TRBD1 (5 bases). CDR3 size: 13 residues. Germline CDR1 and CDR2: SQVTM and ANQGSEA. With 7 bases removed from V and 4 bases from J, the gap between germline ends came to 16 bases. DNA for the CDR3: TGCAGCGCTAACGACGGGGGGAGCACTGAAGCTTTCTTT. This translates into CSANDGGSTEAFF. Full variable domain (outside the CDR3, taken from reference TRBV29-1 and TRBJ1-1): SAVISQKPSRDICQRGTSLTIQCQVDSQVTMMFWYRQQPGQSLTLIATANQGSEATYESGFVIDKFPISRPNLTFSTLTVSNMSPEDSSIYLCSANDGGSTEAFFGQGTRLTVV.

The J gene is TRBJ2-3, the V gene TRBV11-3; maybe TRBD2 (6 bases). Germline V lookup: CDR1 SGHNT, CDR2 YENEEA. This CDR3 contains 14 residues. Trimming removed 5 bases at V and 4 bases at J, with 13 bases between. The CDR3 nucleotides read TGTGCCAGCAGCCCGGCCTCGGGGGCAGATACGCAGTATTTT. As protein: CASSPASGADTQYF.

This chain uses TRBV29-1 with TRBJ2-2, with D possibly called TRBD1 or TRBD2 (5 bases each). Germline loops: CDR1 SQVTM, CDR2 ANQGSEA. CDR3 size: 14 residues. V was cut by 4 bases and J by 5 bases, with 14 bases left in between. The CDR3 sequence is CSVVSGRQTGELFF. DNA of the CDR3: TGCAGCGTTGTATCGGGACGGCAAACCGGGGAGCTGTTTTTT.

This clonotype was recorded once. The chain joins TRBV5-1 to TRBJ2-7; D possibly corresponds to TRBD1 (6 bases). From germline, CDR1 is SGHRS and CDR2 YFSETQ. This CDR3 contains 14 residues. The V and J ends lost 3 bases and 7 bases respectively, with 17 bases between them. CDR3 bases: TGCGCCAGCAGCTGGGGCAGGGGTGCGGGTGAGCAGTACTTC. Translation: CASSWGRGAGEQYF.

In its sample, this clonotype was seen a few times. J is TRBJ2-4 and V is TRBV28; no clear D gene. V was shortened by 3 bases and J by 15 bases, with 18 bases between the two germline ends. Germline-derived CDR1 and CDR2 are MDHEN and SYDVKM. The CDR3 contains 13 residues. CDR3 residues: CASSLTGPIAPYF. The CDR3, as DNA: TGTGCCAGCAGTTTGACCGGACCAATCGCACCGTACTTC. Supplemented by reference TRBV28 and TRBJ2-4, the full variable domain reads DVKVTQSSRYLVKRTGEKVFLECVQDMDHENMFWYRQDPGLGLRLIYFSYDVKMKEKGDIPEGYSVSREKKERFSLILESASTNQTSMYLCASSLTGPIAPYFGAGTRLSVL.

A note on this clonotype: The junction departs from the called germline gene at one end, perhaps through a read error. The V call is TRBV12-3 or TRBV12-4, the J call TRBJ2-7; no definite D call. The CDR3 spans 14 residues. CDR3 nucleotide sequence: TGTGCCAGCAGTGTTCGAGCCGCAGGCTACGAGCGGTACTTC. Translated: CASSVRAAGYERYF.

The chain combines TRBV29-1 with TRBJ2-3, with 9 bases that match TRBD1. V lost 5 bases and J lost 4; bases outside the gene matches: 7. This CDR3 contains 14 residues. The germline gives CDR1 SQVTM, CDR2 ANQGSEA. CDR3 DNA sequence: TGCAGCGTTAGGGACAGGGCCGGCGCAGATACGCAGTATTTT. Encoded protein: CSVRDRAGADTQYF.

This clonotype was observed a handful of times. The CDR3 loop is CASSSSRLAKNIQYF. CDR3 DNA sequence: TGTGCCAGCAGTTCCAGCCGCCTGGCCAAAAACATTCAGTACTTC. This chain uses TRBV3-1 with TRBJ2-4; no clear D gene. The CDR3 contains 15 residues. Per germline, CDR1 LGHDT and CDR2 YNNKEL (reference sequence). V was pared by 6 bases and J by 1 base, with 13 bases between.

This clonotype was detected a few times. The V and J genes are TRBV6-2 or TRBV6-3 and TRBJ1-2, with D perhaps TRBD1 (5 bases). The CDR3 has 14 amino acids. V was shortened by 0 bases and J by 6 bases, with 11 bases between the two germline ends. CDR1 is MNHEY and CDR2 is SVGEGT in the germline V gene. The CDR3 DNA is TGTGCCAGCAGTTACTCGGGCAGGGCGGATGGCTACACCTTC. It translates to CASSYSGRADGYTF.

In regard to this clonotype: A much more abundant neighbour one base away suggests this may be a read error. This chain joins TRBV7-2 and TRBJ1-2; D is unclear. Germline CDR1 SGHTA, CDR2 FQGNSA. This CDR3 has 15 amino acids. The CDR3 DNA is TGTGCCAGCAGCTTAGATGGCAGCGCTAACTGTGGCTACACCTTC. It is translated as CASSLDGSANCGYTF. Together with reference TRBV7-2 and TRBJ1-2, the CDR3 gives the full variable domain: GAGVSQSPSNKVTEKGKDVELRCDPISGHTALYWYRQSLGQGLEFLIYFQGNSAPDKSGLPSDRFSAERTGGSVSTLTIQRTQQEDSAVYLCASSLDGSANCGYTFGSGTRLTVV.

Only one count was recorded for this clonotype. CDR3 nucleotide sequence: TGTGCCAGTAGTATAGGTATAGCCCTTAGCACAGATACGCAGTATTTT. Translation: CASSIGIALSTDTQYF. The chain couples TRBV19 to TRBJ2-3, with D uncertain. CDR1 and CDR2 (germline): LNHDA, SQIVND (reference sequence). V dropped 1 base and J dropped 0 bases, with 11 bases sitting between them. CDR3 length: 16 amino acids.

The V and J genes are TRBV9 and TRBJ2-1; 8 positions agree with TRBD2. The CDR3 covers 15 residues. The germline CDR1 and CDR2 sequences are SGDLS and YYNGEE. After removal of 4 bases from V and 10 bases from J, the junction contained 13 bases not matched to a gene. The CDR3 reads CASSPEVTSAGEQFF. CDR3 coding DNA: TGTGCCAGCAGCCCGGAGGTGACTAGCGCTGGGGAGCAGTTCTTC.

This chain joins TRBV20-1 and TRBJ2-7; D remains ambiguous. Germline CDR1 and CDR2: DFQATT and SNEGSKA (reference sequence). Trimming took 4 bases from V and 1 from J, leaving 14 bases between them. This CDR3 comprises 14 residues. In nucleotides, the CDR3 is TGCAGTGCTAAGAGTCGTACCAGATCCTACGAGCAGTACTTC. Translating it yields CSAKSRTRSYEQYF.

J is TRBJ1-2 and V is TRBV5-6; no clear D gene. V gave up 1 base and J gave up 6 bases, with 16 bases separating them. Per the germline V gene, CDR1 is SGHDT and CDR2 is YYEEEE. The CDR3 has 15 residues. CDR3: CASSLIVGGVHGYTF. The CDR3 bases are TGTGCCAGCAGCTTGATCGTAGGAGGAGTACATGGCTACACCTTC.

About this clonotype: This may be a read error: a much more frequent sequence differs by one nucleotide. This chain uses TRBV11-2 with TRBJ1-5, with 8 bases identical to TRBD1. Germline V gene sequence: CDR1 SGHAT, CDR2 FQNNGV. The CDR3 loop spans 16 amino acids. The CDR3 sequence is CASSPRDRRLWKPRHF. In nucleotides, the CDR3 is TGTGCCAGCAGCCCGAGGGACAGGCGCCTTTGGAAGCCCCGGCATTTT.

In regard to this clonotype: At one boundary the junction diverges from the germline segment, which might be a read error. This CDR3 is CASSQDSVNTEAFF. In DNA form, the CDR3 reads TGCGCCAGCAGCCAAGATTCGGTGAACACTGAGGCTTTCTTT. The rearrangement uses TRBV4-1 and TRBJ1-1; D gene uncertain. The CDR3 sequence is 14 residues long. Germline V gene lookup returns CDR1 MGHRA and CDR2 YSYEKL.

This clonotype was observed a single time. The chain recombines TRBV18 with TRBJ2-3; 10 nucleotides agree with TRBD2. Germline trimming cut 3 bases from V and 4 bases from J; bases unmatched to any gene: 4. The germline V gene has CDR1 KGHSH and CDR2 LQKENI. CDR3 size: 15 residues. The DNA of the CDR3 is TGTGCCAGCTCACCGTCTAGCGGGAGTTCAGATACGCAGTATTTT. Translating gives CASSPSSGSSDTQYF.

This clonotype was recorded at least ten times. V usage is TRBV5-1 and J usage is TRBJ2-1, with 9 nucleotides matching TRBD1. The CDR3 covers 15 residues. The V gene end was trimmed by 4 bases and the J gene end by 4 bases; junction bases not matched to a gene: 6. The germline V gene encodes CDR1 SGHRS and CDR2 YFSETQ. CDR3 nucleotide sequence: TGCGCCAGCAGCGGGGGACAGGGTGTATACAATGAGCAGTTCTTC. As protein: CASSGGQGVYNEQFF. Full variable domain (outside the CDR3, taken from reference TRBV5-1 and TRBJ2-1): KAGVTQTPRYLIKTRGQQVTLSCSPISGHRSVSWYQQTPGQGLQFLFEYFSETQRNKGNFPGRFSGRQFSNSRSEMNVSTLELGDSALYLCASSGGQGVYNEQFFGPGTRLTVL.

The gene calls are TRBV20-1 and TRBJ2-7; 7 nucleotides line up with TRBD2. Per the germline V gene, CDR1 is DFQATT and CDR2 is SNEGSKA (reference sequence). The CDR3 length is 16 residues. Trimming removed 0 bases from V and 2 bases from J; junction bases left unmatched: 10. In DNA, the CDR3 is TGCAGTGCTAGAGACCCGACGGGGGGATCGGCCTACGAGCAGTACTTC. Translating it yields CSARDPTGGSAYEQYF.

This clonotype was seen ten or more times. The chain couples TRBV6-2 or TRBV6-3 to TRBJ2-2; the match to TRBD2 covers 10 bases. V was clipped by 6 bases and J by 3 bases; unmatched bases: 1. There are 14 residues in the CDR3. CDR1 MNHEY and CDR2 SVGEGT come from the germline V gene. The CDR3 nucleotides are TGTGCCAGCAGGACTAGCGGGTACACCGGGGAGCTGTTTTTT. As protein: CASRTSGYTGELFF.

The rearrangement uses TRBV6-5 and TRBJ2-1; 7 bases line up with TRBD1. The trim removed 3 bases at V and 0 bases at J, leaving 8 bases unmatched. Germline CDR1 reads MNHEY; CDR2 reads SVGAGI. The CDR3 sequence is 17 residues long. DNA for the CDR3: TGTGCCAGCAGTTATTCTACGGGACAGAGCTCCTACAATGAGCAGTTCTTC. Protein sequence: CASSYSTGQSSYNEQFF.

The chain combines TRBV11-1 with TRBJ2-3; 9 nucleotides line up with TRBD1. After removal of 5 bases from V and 2 bases from J, the junction contained 11 bases not matched to a gene. The CDR3 totals 17 residues. Germline V CDR1 and CDR2: SGHAT, FQDESV (reference sequence). The CDR3 DNA is TGTGCCAGCAGCACCCGACCGGGACAGGGAAACACAGATACGCAGTATTTT. Its protein product is CASSTRPGQGNTDTQYF.

This chain connects TRBV25-1 to TRBJ2-1, with a weak D call TRBD1 (6 bases). Trimming removed 2 bases at V and 9 bases at J, with 17 bases between. CDR1 is MGHDK, CDR2 SYGVNS, per germline. This CDR3 comprises 15 residues. CDR3 region: CASSERGRGRVEQFF. CDR3 in DNA: TGTGCCAGCAGTGAAAGGGGCAGGGGCCGAGTTGAGCAGTTCTTC.

The chain carries TRBV9 and TRBJ2-4; tentatively, D is TRBD1 or TRBD2 (7 bases each). The last part of the DNA fits TRBJ2-7 better; the J call may be wrong. The CDR3 is made up of 12 amino acids. CDR1 SGDLS and CDR2 YYNGEE come from the germline V gene. CDR3 residues: CASQGGTIEQYF. In DNA, the CDR3 is TGTGCCAGCCAGGGGGGGACGATCGAGCAGTACTTC.